This T cell receptor beta chain is drawn from a study of blood T cell repertoires in COVID-19. Overall study: T cells, B-cell-depleted T cells, or PBMCs provided the cDNA or gDNA that served as material.

There are 15 residues in the CDR3. CDR1 is MDHEN, CDR2 SYDVKM, per germline. The J segment lost 5 bases and the V segment lost 3 bases, leaving 2 bases of the junction unmatched. Per the original data handling: It was from reference gene primer amplification that nucleated cell counts were estimated. Assay: immunoSEQ multiplex PCR; the TCRdb copy retains only in-frame clones and omits some. The D gene and trimming were derived from the DNA, and the V and J assignments and clone size from that table. The sample lists over 150,000 clones, 70% to 90% occurring once. A Seattle source enrolled patients during active infection and followed them longitudinally.

The TCR originated in a man in his fifties with COVID-19, enrolled during active disease. The chain combines TRBV28 with TRBJ2-2; 11 bases match TRBD2. Sequenced material: peripheral blood. The CDR3 region is CASSFASGGTGELFF. The CDR3, as DNA: TGTGCCAGCAGTTTTGCTAGCGGGGGGACCGGGGAGCTGTTTTTT.